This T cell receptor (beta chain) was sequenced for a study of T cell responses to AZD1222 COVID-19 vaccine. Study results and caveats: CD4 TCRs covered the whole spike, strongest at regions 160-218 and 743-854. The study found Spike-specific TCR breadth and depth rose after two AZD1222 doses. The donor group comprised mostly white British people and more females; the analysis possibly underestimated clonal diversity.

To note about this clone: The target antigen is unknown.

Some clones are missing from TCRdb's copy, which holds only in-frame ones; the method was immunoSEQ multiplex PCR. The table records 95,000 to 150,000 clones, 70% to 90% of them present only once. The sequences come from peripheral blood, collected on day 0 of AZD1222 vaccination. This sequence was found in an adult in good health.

CDR3 nucleotide sequence: TGTGCCAGCACCTCAACGCCCTACGAGCAGTACTTC. It specifies CASTSTPYEQYF. This chain links TRBV7-2 with TRBJ2-7; D call uncertain. V was clipped by 7 bases and J by 2 bases, with 9 bases between them. The CDR3 totals 12 residues. Germline CDR1 reads SGHTA; CDR2 reads FQGNSA.